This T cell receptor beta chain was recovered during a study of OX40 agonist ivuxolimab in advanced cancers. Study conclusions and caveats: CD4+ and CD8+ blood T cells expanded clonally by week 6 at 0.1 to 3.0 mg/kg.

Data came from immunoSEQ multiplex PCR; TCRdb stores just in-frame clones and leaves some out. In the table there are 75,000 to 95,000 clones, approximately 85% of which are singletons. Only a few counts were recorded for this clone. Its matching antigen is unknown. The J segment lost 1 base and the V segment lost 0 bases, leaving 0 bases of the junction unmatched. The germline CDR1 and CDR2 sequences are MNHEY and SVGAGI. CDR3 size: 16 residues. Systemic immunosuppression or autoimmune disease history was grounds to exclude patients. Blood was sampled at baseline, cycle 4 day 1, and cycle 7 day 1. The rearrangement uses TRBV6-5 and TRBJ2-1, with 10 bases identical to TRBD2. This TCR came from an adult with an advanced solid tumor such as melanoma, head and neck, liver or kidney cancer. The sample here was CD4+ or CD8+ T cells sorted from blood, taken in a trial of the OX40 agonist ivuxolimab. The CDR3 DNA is TGTGCCAGCAGTTACTCAGCGGGGGGGTCCTACAATGAGCAGTTCTTC. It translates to CASSYSAGGSYNEQFF.